The clone carrying this TCR beta chain was counted between two and nine times. What it binds is unknown. At one end, the junction sequence differs from germline, possibly due to a read error. This record comes from a study of blood T cells in healthy people across ages. Looked up from germline, CDR1 is DFQATT and CDR2 is SNEGSKA (reference sequence). The length of the CDR3 is 15 residues. The authors ran a second PCR of about 6 to 11 cycles using a sample-barcoded 5' primer and a J-beta primer mix. One entry per CDR3 protein, called by TCRdb with MiXCR from the 5' RACE reads. Counted here are some 760,000 distinct CDR3 sequences, around 25% occurring once; the ten biggest clones make up more than 8.5%. Study-level findings and limits: Naive CD4+ cell counts and diversity both ran higher in long-lived than in aged donors.

The same data also went into a second study, on T cells of mothers and their children.

This receptor was taken from a boy between 10 and 17 years old in good health. The sequenced material came from blood. The genes are TRBV20-1 and TRBJ2-4; 10 nucleotides line up with TRBD2. The CDR3 DNA follows: TGCAGTGCAAGAGATCCCCTAGCGGGGGAAAACATTCAGTACTTC. As protein: CSARDPLAGENIQYF.